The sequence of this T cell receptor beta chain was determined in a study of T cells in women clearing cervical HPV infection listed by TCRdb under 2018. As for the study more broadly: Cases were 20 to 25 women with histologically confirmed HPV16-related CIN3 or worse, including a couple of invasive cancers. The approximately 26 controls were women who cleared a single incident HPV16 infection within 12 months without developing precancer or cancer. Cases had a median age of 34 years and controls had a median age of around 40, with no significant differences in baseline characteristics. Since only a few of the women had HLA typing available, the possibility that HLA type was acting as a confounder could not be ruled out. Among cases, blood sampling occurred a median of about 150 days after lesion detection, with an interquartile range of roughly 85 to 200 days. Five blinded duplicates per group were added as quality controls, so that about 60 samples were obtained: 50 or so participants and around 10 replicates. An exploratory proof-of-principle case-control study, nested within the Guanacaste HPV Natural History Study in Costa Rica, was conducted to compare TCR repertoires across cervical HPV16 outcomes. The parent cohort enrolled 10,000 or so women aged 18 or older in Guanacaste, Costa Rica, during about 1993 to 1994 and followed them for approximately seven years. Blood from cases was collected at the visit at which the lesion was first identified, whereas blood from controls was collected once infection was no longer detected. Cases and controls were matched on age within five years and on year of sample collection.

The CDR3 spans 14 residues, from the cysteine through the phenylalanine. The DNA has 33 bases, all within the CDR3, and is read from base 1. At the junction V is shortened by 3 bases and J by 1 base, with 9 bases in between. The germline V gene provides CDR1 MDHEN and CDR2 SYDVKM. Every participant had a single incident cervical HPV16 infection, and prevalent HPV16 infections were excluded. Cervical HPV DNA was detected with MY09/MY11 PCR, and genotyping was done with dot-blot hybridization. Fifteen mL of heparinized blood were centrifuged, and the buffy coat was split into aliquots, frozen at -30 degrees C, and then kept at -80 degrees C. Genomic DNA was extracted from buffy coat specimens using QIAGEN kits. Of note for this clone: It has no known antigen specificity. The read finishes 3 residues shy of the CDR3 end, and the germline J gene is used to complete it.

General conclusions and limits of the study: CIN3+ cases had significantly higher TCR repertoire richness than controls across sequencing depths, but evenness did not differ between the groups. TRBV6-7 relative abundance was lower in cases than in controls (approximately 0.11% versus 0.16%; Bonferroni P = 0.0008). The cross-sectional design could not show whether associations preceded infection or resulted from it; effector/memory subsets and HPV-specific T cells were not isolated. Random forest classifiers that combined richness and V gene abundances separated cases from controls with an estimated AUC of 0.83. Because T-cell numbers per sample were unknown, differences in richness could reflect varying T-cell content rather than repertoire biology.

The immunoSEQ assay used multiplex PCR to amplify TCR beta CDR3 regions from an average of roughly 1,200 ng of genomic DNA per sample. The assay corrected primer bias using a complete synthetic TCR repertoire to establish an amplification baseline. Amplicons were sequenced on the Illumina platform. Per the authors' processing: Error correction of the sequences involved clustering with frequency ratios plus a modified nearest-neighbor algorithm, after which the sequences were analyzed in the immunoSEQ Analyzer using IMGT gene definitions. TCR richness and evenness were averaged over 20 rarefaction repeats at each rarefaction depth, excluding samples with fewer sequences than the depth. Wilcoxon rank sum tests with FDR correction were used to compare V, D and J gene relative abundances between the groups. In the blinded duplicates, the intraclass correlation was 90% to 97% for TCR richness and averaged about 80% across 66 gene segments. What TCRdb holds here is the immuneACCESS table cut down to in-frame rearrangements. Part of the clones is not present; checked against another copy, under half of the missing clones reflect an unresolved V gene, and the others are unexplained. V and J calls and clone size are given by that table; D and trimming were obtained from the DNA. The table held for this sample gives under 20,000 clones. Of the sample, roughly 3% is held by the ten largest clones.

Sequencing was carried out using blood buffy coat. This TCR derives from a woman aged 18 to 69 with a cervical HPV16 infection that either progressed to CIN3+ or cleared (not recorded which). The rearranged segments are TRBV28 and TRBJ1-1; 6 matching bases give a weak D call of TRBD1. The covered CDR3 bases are TGTGCCAGCAGTTTCCGGGACACGAACACTGAA. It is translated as CASSFRDTNTE. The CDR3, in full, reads CASSFRDTNTEAFF.